This T cell receptor beta chain was documented in a study of shared clonotypes between healthy human individuals. Study-level findings and limits: In having few donors, the study represented limited genetic and exposure-history diversity.

The CDR3 has 17 amino acids. Trimming cost V 4 bases and J 4 bases; bases outside gene matches: 5. The germline gives CDR1 SGHNT, CDR2 YYREEE (reference sequence). Generated by immunoSEQ multiplex PCR, the TCRdb table keeps only in-frame clones and is missing some. The sample has hundreds of thousands of clones; around 93% are singletons. As to this clone: The antigen is undetermined.

Naivety among CD8 cells was defined by CD45RO negativity and positive CCR7 selection, thereby excluding terminally differentiated effector memory CD45RA+ cells. The chain joins TRBV5-4 to TRBJ2-4, with 16 positions matching TRBD2. The specimen sequenced was naive CD8+ T cells sorted from blood. The TCR sequence derives from a man under 40 in good health. This chain's CDR3 is CASSQGLAGGPKNIQYF. CDR3 bases: TGTGCCAGCAGCCAGGGACTAGCGGGAGGGCCAAAAAACATTCAGTACTTC.